A single sample gave rise to the 13 T cell receptor beta chains below, sequenced in a study of identifying expanded T cells in peripheral blood (dated by TCRdb to the late 2010s). The library was made by the immunoSEQ multiplex PCR assay. TCRdb carries this immuneACCESS record with in-frame sequences only. Its versions omit some clonotypes, under half of them owing to an unresolved V gene in the studies checked, with the rest unexplained. This sample is represented by about 130,000 clones; approximately 86% of them were singletons. The ten largest clones add up to 7.5% to 8.5% of the sample. The material sequenced was blood. The source is a person aged 18 to 75 in good health.

This clone was recorded only once. The CDR3: CSMRQYNEQFF. The CDR3 DNA reads TGCAGCATGCGACAGTACAATGAGCAGTTCTTC. J is TRBJ2-1 and V is TRBV29-1; TRBD1 is a possible D gene (5 bases). Trimming removed 8 bases from V and 4 bases from J, with 9 bases in between. Germline assignment: CDR1 SQVTM and CDR2 ANQGSEA. The CDR3 totals 11 residues.

In this sample, this clone turned up once. The chain carries TRBV5-1 and TRBJ2-7; TRBD1 agrees at 12 bases. The CDR3 covers 17 residues. Germline V gene lookup returns CDR1 SGHRS and CDR2 YFSETQ. V trimming: 0 bases; J trimming: 5 bases; junction bases outside the gene matches: 9. The CDR3 protein is CASSLAGGTGGYHEQYF. The CDR3 nucleotides are TGCGCCAGCAGCTTGGCCGGGGGGACAGGGGGCTACCACGAGCAGTACTTC.

The chain employs TRBV4-1 and TRBJ2-3, with 10 bases that match TRBD2. The germline V gene encodes CDR1 MGHRA and CDR2 YSYEKL. With 1 base clipped from V and 6 bases from J, the junction kept 7 bases outside the gene matches. The CDR3 sequence is 16 residues long. DNA for the CDR3: TGCGCCAGCAGCCAAGTGGTCCTAGCGGGAGCTGATACGCAGTATTTT. Translation: CASSQVVLAGADTQYF.

This chain joins TRBV19 and TRBJ1-2; tentative D call: TRBD1 (5 bases). V was shortened by 5 bases and J by 5 bases, with 15 bases between the two germline ends. The germline V gene encodes CDR1 LNHDA and CDR2 SQIVND (reference sequence). The length of the CDR3 is 14 residues. The CDR3 is CASSFPGRGYGYTF. The CDR3 DNA reads as TGTGCCAGTAGTTTTCCGGGAAGGGGTTATGGCTACACCTTC.

The chain has TRBV5-6 and TRBJ2-3; 7 bases agree with TRBD1. The J segment lost 0 bases and the V segment lost 0 bases, leaving 7 bases of the junction unmatched. Germline V gene lookup returns CDR1 SGHDT and CDR2 YYEEEE. This CDR3 has 17 residues. This chain's CDR3 is CASSLGVQGPSTDTQYF. The DNA of the CDR3 is TGTGCCAGCAGCTTGGGTGTACAGGGGCCTAGCACAGATACGCAGTATTTT.

This chain joins TRBV9 and TRBJ2-7; TRBD2 matches at 14 bases. V shed 2 bases, J shed 7 bases, and the junction held 8 bases outside the gene matches. Per germline, CDR1 SGDLS and CDR2 YYNGEE. This CDR3 contains 16 residues. The CDR3 nucleotides are TGTGCCAGCAGCGTGGGGAGACTAGCGGGAGGGAGTGAGCAGTACTTC. It codes for CASSVGRLAGGSEQYF.

This chain connects TRBV5-1 to TRBJ2-7, with D perhaps TRBD1 (6 bases). There are 13 residues in the CDR3. V gave up 2 bases and J gave up 3 bases, with 9 bases separating them. The germline CDR1 and CDR2 sequences are SGHRS and YFSETQ. CDR3 bases: TGCGCCAGCAGCTTTCGGACAGACTACGAGCAGTACTTC. Translating gives CASSFRTDYEQYF. The complete variable domain, with remaining parts taken from reference TRBV5-1 and TRBJ2-7, reads KAGVTQTPRYLIKTRGQQVTLSCSPISGHRSVSWYQQTPGQGLQFLFEYFSETQRNKGNFPGRFSGRQFSNSRSEMNVSTLELGDSALYLCASSFRTDYEQYFGPGTRLTVT.

This chain joins TRBV30 and TRBJ2-2; D possibly corresponds to TRBD1 (5 bases). Per germline, CDR1 GTSNPN and CDR2 SVGIG (reference sequence). This CDR3 contains 15 residues. The V end lost 3 bases, the J end lost 0 bases, and 11 bases lay between the germline ends. DNA of the CDR3: TGTGCCTGGAGACTCTTAGGGGCGAACACCGGGGAGCTGTTTTTT. Residues: CAWRLLGANTGELFF.

As DNA, the CDR3 is TGTGCCAGCAGCTGGTTTACAGGGGGATCTGGAAACACCATATATTTT. It specifies CASSWFTGGSGNTIYF. The chain recombines TRBV7-9 with TRBJ1-3, with 8 bases that match TRBD1. The trim removed 4 bases at V and 1 base at J, leaving 6 bases unmatched. Germline V gene sequence: CDR1 SEHNR, CDR2 FQNEAQ (reference sequence). The CDR3 spans 16 residues.

This chain links TRBV29-1 with TRBJ1-3; D is uncertain. Germline loops: CDR1 SQVTM, CDR2 ANQGSEA. This CDR3 is 12 amino acids long. V lost 5 bases and J 4 bases, leaving 9 bases between the germline ends. CDR3 residues: CSVSWEGNTIYF. CDR3 sequence (DNA): TGCAGCGTTAGCTGGGAAGGAAACACCATATATTTT.

This chain joins TRBV5-1 and TRBJ1-3; D perhaps matches TRBD1 (6 bases). Looked up from germline, CDR1 is SGHRS and CDR2 is YFSETQ. The CDR3 has 14 amino acids. Trimming removed 5 bases from V and 1 base from J, with 10 bases in between. The CDR3 loop reads CASRTGPSGNTIYF. The CDR3 nucleotides are TGCGCCAGCAGGACAGGTCCTTCTGGAAACACCATATATTTT.

The chain links TRBV19 to TRBJ2-5, with D possibly being TRBD1 or TRBD2 (6 bases each). CDR1 and CDR2 (germline): LNHDA, SQIVND (reference sequence). This CDR3 is 14 amino acids long. V gave up 3 bases and J gave up 2 bases, with 10 bases separating them. The CDR3 DNA is TGTGCCAGTAGTATCGGGGGCCGGCAAGAGACCCAGTACTTC. Encoded protein: CASSIGGRQETQYF.

This clone has a single count. The DNA of the CDR3 is TGTGCCAGCAGCTCGGGGACGGGAGGCCGGTCACCCCTCCACTTT. This codes for CASSSGTGGRSPLHF. The chain links TRBV5-5 to TRBJ1-6; a weak D match, TRBD1 (5 bases). V gave up 3 bases and J gave up 10 bases, with 17 bases separating them. The germline V gene has CDR1 SGHKS and CDR2 YYEKEE (reference sequence). This CDR3 spans 15 amino acids. Full variable domain (outside the CDR3, taken from reference TRBV5-5 and TRBJ1-6): DAGVTQSPTHLIKTRGQQVTLRCSPISGHKSVSWYQQVLGQGPQFIFQYYEKEERGRGNFPDRFSARQFPNYSSELNVNALLLGDSALYLCASSSGTGGRSPLHFGNGTRLTVT.